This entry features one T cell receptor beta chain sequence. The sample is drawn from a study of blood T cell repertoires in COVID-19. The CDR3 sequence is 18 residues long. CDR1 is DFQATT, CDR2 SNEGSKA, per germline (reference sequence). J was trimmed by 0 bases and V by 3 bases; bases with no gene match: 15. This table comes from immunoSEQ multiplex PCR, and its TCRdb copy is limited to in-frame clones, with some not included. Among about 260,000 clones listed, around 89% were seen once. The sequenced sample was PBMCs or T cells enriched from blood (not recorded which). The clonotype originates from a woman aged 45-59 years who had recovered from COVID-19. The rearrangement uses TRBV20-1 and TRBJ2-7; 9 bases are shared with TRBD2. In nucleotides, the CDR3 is TGCAGTGCTAGTCCGGGGCTAGCGGGACCCCCCCACTCCTACGAGCAGTACTTC. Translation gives CSASPGLAGPPHSYEQYF.